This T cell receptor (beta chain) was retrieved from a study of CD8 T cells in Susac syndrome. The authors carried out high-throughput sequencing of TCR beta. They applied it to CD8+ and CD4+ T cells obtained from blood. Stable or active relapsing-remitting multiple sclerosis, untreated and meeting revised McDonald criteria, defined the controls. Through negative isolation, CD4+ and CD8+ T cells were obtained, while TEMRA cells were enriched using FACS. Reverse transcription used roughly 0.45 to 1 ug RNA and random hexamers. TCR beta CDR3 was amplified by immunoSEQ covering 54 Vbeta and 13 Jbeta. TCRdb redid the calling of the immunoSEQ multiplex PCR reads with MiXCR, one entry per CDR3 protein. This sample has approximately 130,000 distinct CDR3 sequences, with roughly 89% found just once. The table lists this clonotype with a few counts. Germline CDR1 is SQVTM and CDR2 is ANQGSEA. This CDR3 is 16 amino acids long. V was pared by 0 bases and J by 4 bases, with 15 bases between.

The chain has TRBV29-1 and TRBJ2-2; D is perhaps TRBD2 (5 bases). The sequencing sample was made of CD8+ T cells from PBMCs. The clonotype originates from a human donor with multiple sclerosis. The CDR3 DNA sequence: TGCAGCGTTGAAGATGGGAGAGTGGGCACCACCGGGGAGCTGTTTTTT. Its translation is CSVEDGRVGTTGELFF.